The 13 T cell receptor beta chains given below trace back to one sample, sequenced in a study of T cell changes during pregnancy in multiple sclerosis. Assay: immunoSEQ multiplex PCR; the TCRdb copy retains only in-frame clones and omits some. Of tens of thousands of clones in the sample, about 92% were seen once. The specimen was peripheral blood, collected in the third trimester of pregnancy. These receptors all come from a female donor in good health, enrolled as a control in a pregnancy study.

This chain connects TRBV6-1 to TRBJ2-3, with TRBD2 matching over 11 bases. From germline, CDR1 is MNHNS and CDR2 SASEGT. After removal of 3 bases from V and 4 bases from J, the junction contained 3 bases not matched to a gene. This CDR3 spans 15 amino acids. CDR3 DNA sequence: TGTGCCAGCAGTGATTTTAGCGGGGGGGCAGATACGCAGTATTTT. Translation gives CASSDFSGGADTQYF.

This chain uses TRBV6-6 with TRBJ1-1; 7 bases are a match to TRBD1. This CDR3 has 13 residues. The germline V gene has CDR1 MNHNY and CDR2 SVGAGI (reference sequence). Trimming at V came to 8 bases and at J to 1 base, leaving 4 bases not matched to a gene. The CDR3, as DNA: TGTGCCAGCCGGGACAGTGAGAACACTGAAGCTTTCTTT. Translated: CASRDSENTEAFF.

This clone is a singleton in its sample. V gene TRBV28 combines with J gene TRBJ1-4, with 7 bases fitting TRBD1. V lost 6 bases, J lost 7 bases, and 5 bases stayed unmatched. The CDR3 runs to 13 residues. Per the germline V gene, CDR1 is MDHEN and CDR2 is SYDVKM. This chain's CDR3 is CASSGTALEKLFF. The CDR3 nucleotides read TGTGCCAGCAGCGGGACAGCGCTTGAAAAACTGTTTTTT.

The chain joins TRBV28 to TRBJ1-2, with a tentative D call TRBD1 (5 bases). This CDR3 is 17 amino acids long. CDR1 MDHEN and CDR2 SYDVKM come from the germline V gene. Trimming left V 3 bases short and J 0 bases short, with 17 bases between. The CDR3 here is CASSLGGSWGANYGYTF. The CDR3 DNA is TGTGCCAGCAGTTTGGGGGGGAGCTGGGGAGCTAACTATGGCTACACCTTC.

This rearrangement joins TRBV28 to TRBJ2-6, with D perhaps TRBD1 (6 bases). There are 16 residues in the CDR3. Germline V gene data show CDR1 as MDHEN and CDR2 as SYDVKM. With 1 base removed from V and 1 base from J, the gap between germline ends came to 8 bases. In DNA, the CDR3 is TGTGCCAGCAGTTTATTAGGGGGATCTGGGGCCAACGTCCTGACTTTC. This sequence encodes CASSLLGGSGANVLTF.

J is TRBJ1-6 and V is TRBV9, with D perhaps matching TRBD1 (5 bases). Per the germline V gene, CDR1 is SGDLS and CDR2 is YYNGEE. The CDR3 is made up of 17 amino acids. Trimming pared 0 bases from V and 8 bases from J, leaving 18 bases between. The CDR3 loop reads CASSVAPDTDLYSPLHF. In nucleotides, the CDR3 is TGTGCCAGCAGCGTAGCACCGGACACGGATCTGTATTCACCCCTCCACTTT.

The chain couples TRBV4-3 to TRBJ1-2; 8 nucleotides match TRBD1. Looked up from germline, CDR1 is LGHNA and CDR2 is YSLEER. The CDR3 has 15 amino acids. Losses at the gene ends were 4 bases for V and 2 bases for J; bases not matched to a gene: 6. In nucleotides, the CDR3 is TGCGCCAGCAGCCTAGGACAGGGTATAAACTATGGCTACACCTTC. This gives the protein CASSLGQGINYGYTF.

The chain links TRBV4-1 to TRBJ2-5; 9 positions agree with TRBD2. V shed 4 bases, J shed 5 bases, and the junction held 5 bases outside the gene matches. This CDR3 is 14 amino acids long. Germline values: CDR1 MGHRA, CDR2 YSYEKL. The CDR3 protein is CASSRLAGVETQYF. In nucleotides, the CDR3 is TGCGCCAGCAGCCGATTAGCGGGAGTCGAGACCCAGTACTTC.

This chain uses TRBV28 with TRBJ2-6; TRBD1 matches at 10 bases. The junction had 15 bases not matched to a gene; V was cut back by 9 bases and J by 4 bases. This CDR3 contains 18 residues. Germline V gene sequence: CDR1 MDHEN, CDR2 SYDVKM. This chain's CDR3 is CARRISRDRGYGANVLTF. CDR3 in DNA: TGTGCCAGAAGAATTTCCCGGGACAGGGGTTACGGGGCCAACGTCCTGACTTTC.

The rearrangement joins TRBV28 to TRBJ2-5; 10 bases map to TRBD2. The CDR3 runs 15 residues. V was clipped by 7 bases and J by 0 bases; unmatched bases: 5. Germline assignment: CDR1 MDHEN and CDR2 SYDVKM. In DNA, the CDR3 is TGTGCCAGCAACCAAGCGGGGGGGTACCAAGAGACCCAGTACTTC. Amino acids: CASNQAGGYQETQYF.

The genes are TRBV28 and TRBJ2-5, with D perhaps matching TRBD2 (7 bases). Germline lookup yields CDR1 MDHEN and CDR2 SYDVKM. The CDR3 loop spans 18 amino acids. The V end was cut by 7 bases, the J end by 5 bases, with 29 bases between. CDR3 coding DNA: TGTGCCAGCAACCATCCTCGGGGCGGGGGCCCGGGGCGGGAGACCCAGTACTTC. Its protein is CASNHPRGGGPGRETQYF.

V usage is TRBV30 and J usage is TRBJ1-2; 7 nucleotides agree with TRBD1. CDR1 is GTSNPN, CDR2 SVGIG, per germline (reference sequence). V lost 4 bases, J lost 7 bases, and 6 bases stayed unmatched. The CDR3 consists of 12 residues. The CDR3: CAWNTGEIGYTF. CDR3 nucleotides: TGTGCCTGGAATACAGGGGAAATTGGCTACACCTTC.

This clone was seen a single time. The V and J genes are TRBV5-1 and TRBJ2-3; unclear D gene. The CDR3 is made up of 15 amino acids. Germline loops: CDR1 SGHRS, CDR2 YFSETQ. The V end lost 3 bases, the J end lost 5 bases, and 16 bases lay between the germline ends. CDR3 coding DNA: TGCGCCAGCAGCTCCCCCGGTACCGAACGAGATACGCAGTATTTT. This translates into CASSSPGTERDTQYF.